The clone carrying this T cell receptor beta chain ranks as medium-sized in terms of frequency. The sequence runs out 3 residues before the end of the CDR3; the remainder is reconstructed from the germline J gene. This record belongs to a study of T cells in women clearing cervical HPV infection. Study-wide background: Cases: HPV16-related CIN3 or worse on histology, 2 invasive cancers. Case blood was drawn a median roughly 150 days after lesion detection.

The CDR3 has 13 residues. In germline, CDR1 is GTSNPN, CDR2 SVGIG (reference sequence). Method: immunoSEQ multiplex PCR; TCRdb's copy keeps in-frame clones and lacks some. The record lists roughly 20,000 clones, of which the ten most abundant hold approximately 15%. The sequence derives from a woman aged 18 to 69 with a cervical HPV16 infection that either progressed to CIN3+ or cleared (not recorded which). The sample comprised blood buffy coat. J is TRBJ1-2 and V is TRBV30, with 7 bases identical to TRBD1. The part of the CDR3 DNA that was read is TGTGCCTGGAACAGGGGACCTGATTTGGGC. Protein sequence: CAWNRGPDLG. Given in full, the CDR3 is CAWNRGPDLGYTF.